This T cell receptor (beta chain) was captured in a study of shared clonotypes between healthy human individuals. Whole-study context: Donor composition was two women and three men, aged 18 to 49.

Judged by abundance, this clone is medium-sized (0.01 to 0.1%). Other DNA sequences within the sample encode an identical CDR3. Generated by immunoSEQ multiplex PCR, the TCRdb table keeps only in-frame clones and is missing some. The sample lists a few hundred thousand clones, roughly 80% seen once, with approximately 12% in the top ten. For unsorted samples, genomic DNA was extracted from about 95 million PBMCs. Trimming cost V 0 bases and J 5 bases, with 8 bases left between them. Germline V CDR1 and CDR2: SGDLS, YYNGEE. The length of the CDR3 is 13 residues. The rearrangement links TRBV9 to TRBJ1-1; D gene unclear. The sequence was collected from a woman aged 40 to 55 in good health. Some clones in this sample may be carry-over from other donors' samples. The sample was PBMCs. CDR3 protein: CASSVGSGTEAFF. The CDR3, as DNA: TGTGCCAGCAGCGTAGGATCGGGGACTGAAGCTTTCTTT.